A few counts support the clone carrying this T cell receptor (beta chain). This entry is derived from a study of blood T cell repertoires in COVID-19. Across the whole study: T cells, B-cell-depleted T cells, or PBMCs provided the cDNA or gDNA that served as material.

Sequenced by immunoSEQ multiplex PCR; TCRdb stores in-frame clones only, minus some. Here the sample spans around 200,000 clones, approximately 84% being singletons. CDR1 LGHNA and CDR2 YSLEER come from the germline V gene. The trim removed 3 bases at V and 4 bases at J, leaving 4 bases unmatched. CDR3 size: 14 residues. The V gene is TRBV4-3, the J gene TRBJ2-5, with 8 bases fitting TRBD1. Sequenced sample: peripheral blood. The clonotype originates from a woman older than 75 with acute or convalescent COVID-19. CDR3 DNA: TGCGCCAGCAGCCACCTGACAGGGGCAGAGACCCAGTACTTC. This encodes CASSHLTGAETQYF.